These 7 T cell receptor beta chains were sequenced from one sample in a study of blood T cell repertoires in COVID-19. Repertoires were generated with immunoSEQ multiplex PCR, while TCRdb's copy carries only in-frame clones and drops some. This table holds 150,000 to 200,000 clones, over 80% found once. The sequencing input was peripheral blood. Receptors originate from a woman aged 55-69 years with acute or convalescent COVID-19.

This clone has a count of ten or more. The genes are TRBV19 and TRBJ1-6; TRBD1 matches at 11 bases. With 3 bases clipped from V and 3 bases from J, the junction kept 1 base outside the gene matches. Germline CDR1 reads LNHDA; CDR2 reads SQIVND (reference sequence). The CDR3 length is 16 residues. CDR3 protein: CASSMGTGGYNSPLHF. CDR3 sequence (DNA): TGTGCCAGTAGTATGGGGACAGGGGGCTATAATTCACCCCTCCACTTT.

This sequence joins TRBV30 and TRBJ1-2; D not certain. Per the germline V gene, CDR1 is GTSNPN and CDR2 is SVGIG (reference sequence). This CDR3 spans 15 amino acids. Trimming removed 0 bases from V and 4 bases from J, with 15 bases in between. CDR3 sequence (DNA): TGTGCCTGGAGTGTACAAGCAGCTAGCCCCTATGGCTACACCTTC. It is translated as CAWSVQAASPYGYTF.

This clone occurred once. The rearrangement uses TRBV5-6 and TRBJ2-5, with 7 bases that match TRBD1. The germline V gene has CDR1 SGHDT and CDR2 YYEEEE. The V and J ends lost 0 bases and 5 bases, in that order; junction bases with no gene match: 4. The CDR3 extends over 14 amino acids. This CDR3 is CASSLVRGLETQYF. The CDR3 nucleotides read TGTGCCAGCAGCTTGGTTAGGGGGCTGGAGACCCAGTACTTC.

This clone was found a few times. The chain uses TRBV7-2 and TRBJ1-1, with no clear D. V lost 0 bases and J lost 6, with 11 bases in between. The CDR3 sequence is 14 residues long. Germline CDR1 SGHTA, CDR2 FQGNSA. CDR3 sequence reads: CASSLAFLTAEAFF. The CDR3 DNA reads as TGTGCCAGCAGCTTAGCGTTTCTAACGGCTGAAGCTTTCTTT.

The rearrangement uses TRBV3-1 (or the pseudogene TRBV3-2) and TRBJ1-1; D is perhaps TRBD1 (6 bases). Germline CDR1 and CDR2: LGHDT and YNNKEL (reference sequence). V lost 5 bases and J lost 8, with 9 bases in between. The CDR3 is 11 residues long. Here the CDR3 DNA reads TGTGCCAGCAGCACACAGGGCGAAGCTTTCTTT. Amino acid sequence: CASSTQGEAFF.

V gene TRBV7-2 combines with J gene TRBJ1-1; a weak D match, TRBD1 (6 bases). The CDR3 is 16 amino acids. Germline CDR1 and CDR2: SGHTA and FQGNSA. Trimming left V 5 bases short and J 0 bases short, with 16 bases between. The CDR3 protein is CASSGRGGAMNTEAFF. The DNA of the CDR3 is TGTGCCAGCAGCGGTCGTGGGGGGGCGATGAACACTGAAGCTTTCTTT. Looking up the rest from reference TRBV7-2 and TRBJ1-1 gives the full variable domain: GAGVSQSPSNKVTEKGKDVELRCDPISGHTALYWYRQSLGQGLEFLIYFQGNSAPDKSGLPSDRFSAERTGGSVSTLTIQRTQQEDSAVYLCASSGRGGAMNTEAFFGQGTRLTVV.

The rearrangement joins TRBV6-4 to TRBJ2-2, with 10 positions matching TRBD2. CDR1 is MRHNA and CDR2 is SNTAGT in the germline V gene. CDR3 size: 14 residues. With 5 bases clipped from V and 7 bases from J, the junction kept 4 bases outside the gene matches. CDR3 bases: TGTGCCAGCAGTCGGACTAGCGGCCTCGGGGAGCTGTTTTTT. Translated: CASSRTSGLGELFF.